This T cell receptor beta chain was sequenced in a study of graft-versus-host responses after intestinal transplantation. At the level of the study: Every recipient had anti-thymocyte globulin induction and about three years of tacrolimus plus steroids. Overall study results and limits: Peak circulating GvH clone levels tracked with early post-transplant HvG declines. Recipient bone marrow held GvH clones, some seen earlier in ileum or blood.

The V end was cut by 2 bases, the J end by 4 bases, with 8 bases between. The CDR3 sequence is 13 residues long. Per the germline V gene, CDR1 is KGHSH and CDR2 is LQKENI. The method was immunoSEQ multiplex PCR; TCRdb's version includes in-frame clones alone and lacks a portion of them. Of fewer than 150,000 clones listed, approximately 94% are singletons. Comment on this clone: Antigen: not known.

This clonotype was sampled from a human donor who received an intestinal transplant. The sample consisted of unstimulated CD4+ T cells sorted from spleen or lymph node cells, taken before intestinal transplant. V is TRBV18 and J is TRBJ1-2, with D perhaps TRBD1 (6 bases). Here the CDR3 DNA reads TGTGCCAGCTCACCAGGACAGCCCTATGGCTACACCTTC. This codes for CASSPGQPYGYTF.